The text below deals with one T cell receptor (beta chain). In the naive CD8 group, cells lacked CD45RO and were positively selected for CCR7, so terminally differentiated effector memory CD45RA+ cells were left out. The sample comes from a study of shared clonotypes between healthy human individuals. The V and J ends lost 3 bases and 3 bases respectively, with 17 bases between them. CDR1 and CDR2 (germline): MDHEN, SYDVKM. The CDR3 is 16 residues long. Clones were read by immunoSEQ multiplex PCR, and TCRdb kept only the in-frame ones, dropping some. The sample lists about 2.1 million clones, about 93% seen once, with roughly 1.7% in the top ten.

Source material: naive CD8+ T cells from PBMCs. This chain uses TRBV28 with TRBJ1-2; D call uncertain. The TCR was taken from a man aged 18-30 years in good health. Some clones in this sample may be carry-over from other donors' samples. The CDR3 DNA is TGTGCCAGCAGTTTGTCGTCTATGGGATATTACTATGGCTACACCTTC. Translating it yields CASSLSSMGYYYGYTF.